This T cell receptor (beta chain) was sequenced for a study of blood T cell repertoires in COVID-19 (dated by TCRdb to 2018 to 2020). About the investigation overall: Collaborator samples came from the United States, Italy and Spain and covered acute and convalescent phases of COVID-19. The prospective study material was composed of cDNA or gDNA derived from T cells, B-cell-depleted T cells, or PBMCs. The dataset comprised deeply sampled blood TCRbeta repertoires from subjects exposed to, actively infected with, or recovered from COVID-19. The repertoires were made available in a free public database intended to serve as a resource for research on the immune response to SARS-CoV-2. The samples were drawn from the first 160 participants of the ongoing ImmuneRACE study and from more than 1,000 subjects provided by 6 global collaborators. A de-identified subject ID, COVID-19 status, age in years and sex were almost always included in the sample metadata. Where available, HLA class I and class II types were taken from metadata supplied by the sample provider and were not determined by assay-based typing.

Participants in the prospective study were aged roughly 18 to 100 years, lived in under 30 United States geographic areas, and enrolled through a virtual design. To assign participants to cohorts, the prospective study relied on clinical history that participants themselves reported in a screening survey and a study questionnaire. Mobile phlebotomists in the prospective study collected whole blood, serum and a nasopharyngeal or oropharyngeal swab from every participant. Prospective study participants could optionally give additional blood draws and questionnaires over a roughly 2-month period. Prospective study blood samples were shipped either frozen or at room temperature before DNA extraction. V and J are trimmed by 5 bases and 2 bases, and the gene matches miss 11 bases of the junction. The CDR3 covers 17 residues, taking in both the cysteine and the phenylalanine. Only CDR3 DNA is held: 51 bases, read in frame from base 1. CDR1 SEHNR and CDR2 FQNEAQ were looked up in the germline V gene (reference sequence).

Broad study findings and their caveats: The quantity of clinical and demographic metadata differed by source and by participant and was supplied without curation.

Only one count was recorded for this clone. It has no known antigen specificity. The input lacks base qualities; no much larger clone sits a single base away. TCRbeta CDR3 regions were amplified from genomic DNA by means of the immunoSEQ Assay, a bias-controlled multiplex PCR. In the authors' own workflow: Nucleated cell counts per sample were estimated from amplification of reference gene primers within the assay. To quantify the absolute abundance of each unique TCRbeta CDR3 rearrangement, sequence reads were collapsed and filtered. For each sample, productive Simpson clonality was calculated as the square root of Simpson's diversity index over productive rearrangements. Imported from immuneACCESS, the table was reduced by TCRdb to in-frame sequences with V and J called. These copies leave out some clones; in studies compared against another copy, an unresolved V gene accounts for under half, and the cause of the remainder is not known. The V and J calls and the clone size are those of that table, but D and trimming were determined from the DNA. The sample table lists roughly 240,000 clones, 85% of them with a count of one. Of the sample, about 9.3% falls within the top ten clones.

The chain was built from TRBV7-9 and TRBJ1-3; 8 nucleotides in the junction match TRBD1. Input material: PBMCs or T cells enriched from blood (not recorded which). The sequence was obtained from a woman in her forties or fifties with acute COVID-19. The DNA sequence follows: TGTGCCAGCAGCCCACCTCTGGACAGGGCGGCTGGAAACACCATATATTTT. Its amino acids are CASSPPLDRAAGNTIYF.